The 6 T cell receptor beta chains below come from one sample, sequenced in a study of T cells in Graves' hyperthyroidism and ophthalmopathy. The CDR3 regions of TCR beta were amplified from RNA transcripts. Researchers ran a first-round RT-PCR on the TCR CDR3 using the HTBI primer set. One entry per CDR3 protein results from TCRdb running MiXCR on the multiplex PCR reads. Of fewer than 400,000 distinct CDR3 sequences in the sample, 15% to 17% were seen once. Sequences were obtained from blood. The source is a woman in her late teens or twenties with Graves' hyperthyroidism that later progressed to Graves' ophthalmopathy.

This clonotype was detected ten times or more. V gene TRBV20-1 combines with J gene TRBJ2-3, with TRBD2 matching over 9 bases. Germline CDR1 and CDR2: DFQATT and SNEGSKA (reference sequence). The CDR3 runs 15 residues. The V and J ends lost 5 bases and 3 bases, in that order; junction bases with no gene match: 9. For the CDR3, the DNA is TGCAGTGCTCAGTACTCTAGCGGGATGACAGATACGCAGTATTTT. Translating it yields CSAQYSSGMTDTQYF.

This clonotype was counted between two and nine times. The chain links TRBV20-1 to TRBJ2-7, with D perhaps TRBD1 (6 bases). V was cut by 0 bases and J by 0 bases, with 21 bases left in between. Per the germline V gene, CDR1 is DFQATT and CDR2 is SNEGSKA (reference sequence). The CDR3 has 18 residues. CDR3 coding DNA: TGCAGTGCTAGAGACGAGCTGACGCAGACAGGATTCTCCTACGAGCAGTACTTC. Translation: CSARDELTQTGFSYEQYF.

Many counts were recorded for this clonotype. This sequence joins TRBV28 and TRBJ2-2; 10 bases fit TRBD2. Germline lookup yields CDR1 MDHEN and CDR2 SYDVKM. CDR3 length: 15 amino acids. With 5 bases clipped from V and 8 bases from J, the junction kept 8 bases outside the gene matches. The CDR3 DNA follows: TGTGCCAGCAGTCGGACTAGCGGCCGGGGAGGGGAGCTGTTTTTT. Translation gives CASSRTSGRGGELFF.

The chain joins TRBV6-2 or TRBV6-3 to TRBJ1-2; D is possibly TRBD1 (5 bases). CDR3 length: 13 residues. Trimming took off 7 bases at V and 1 base at J, with 10 bases between the two ends. CDR1 and CDR2 from the germline V gene are MNHEY and SVGEGT. For the CDR3, the DNA is TGTGCCAGCACAAAGGGGTTTAACTATGGCTACACCTTC. Amino acids: CASTKGFNYGYTF.

This clonotype was counted many times. The J gene is TRBJ2-2, the V gene TRBV12-3 or TRBV12-4; D could derive from TRBD1 or TRBD2 (5 bases each). This CDR3 is 15 amino acids long. Trimming took off 8 bases at V and 5 bases at J, with 18 bases between the two ends. CDR3 nucleotides: TGTGCCAGCGAAGGGGACGGTGGCTCTACCGGGGAGCTGTTTTTT. It specifies CASEGDGGSTGELFF.

On this clonotype itself: A read error may explain this, as a much larger clone is one base away. The CDR3 DNA follows: TGTGCCATCAGTCCTCTCGGGGACAGTTCCCAAGAGGCCCAGTACTTC. Its translation is CAISPLGDSSQEAQYF. This sequence joins TRBV10-3 and TRBJ2-5; 7 nucleotides line up with TRBD1. This CDR3 comprises 16 residues. Germline V gives CDR1 ENHRY, CDR2 SYGVKD.